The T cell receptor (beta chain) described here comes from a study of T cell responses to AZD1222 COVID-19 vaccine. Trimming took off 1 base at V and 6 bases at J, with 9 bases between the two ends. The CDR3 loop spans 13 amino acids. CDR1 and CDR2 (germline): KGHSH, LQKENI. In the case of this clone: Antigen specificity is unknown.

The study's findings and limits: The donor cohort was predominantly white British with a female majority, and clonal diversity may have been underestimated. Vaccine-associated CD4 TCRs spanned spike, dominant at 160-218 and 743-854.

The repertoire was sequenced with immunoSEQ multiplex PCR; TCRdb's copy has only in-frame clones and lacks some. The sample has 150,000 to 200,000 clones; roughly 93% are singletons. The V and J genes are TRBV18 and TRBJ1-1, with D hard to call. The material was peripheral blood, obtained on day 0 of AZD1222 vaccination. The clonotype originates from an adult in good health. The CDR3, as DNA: TGTGCCAGCTCACCACTCTCAACATCTGAAGCTTTCTTT. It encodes CASSPLSTSEAFF.